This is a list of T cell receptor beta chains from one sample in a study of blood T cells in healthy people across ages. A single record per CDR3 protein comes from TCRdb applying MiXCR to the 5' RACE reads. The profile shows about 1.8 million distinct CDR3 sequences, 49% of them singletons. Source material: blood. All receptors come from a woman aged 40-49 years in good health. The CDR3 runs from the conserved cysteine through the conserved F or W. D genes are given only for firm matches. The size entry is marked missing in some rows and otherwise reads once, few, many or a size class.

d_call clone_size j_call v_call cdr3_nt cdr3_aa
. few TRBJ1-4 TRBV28 TGTGCCAGCGGACTGTCAAATGAAAAACTGTTTTTT CASGLSNEKLFF
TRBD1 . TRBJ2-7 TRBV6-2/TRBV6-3 TGTGCCAGCAGCAGGGGGACGGCAAGCTCCTACAATGAGCAGTACTTC CASSRGTASSYNEQYF
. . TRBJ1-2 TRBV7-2 TGTGCCAGCAGCCCCGCGACAGTCAACTATGGCTACACCTTC CASSPATVNYGYTF
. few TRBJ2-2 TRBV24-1 TGTGCCACCAGTGACCCTCTACGTGGAATCGGCGGGGAGCTGTTTTTT CATSDPLRGIGGELFF
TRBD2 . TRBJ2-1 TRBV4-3 TGCGCCAGCAGCCAAGATCCCCCGGAGGCTAGCGGATACAATGAGCAGTTCTTC CASSQDPPEASGYNEQFF
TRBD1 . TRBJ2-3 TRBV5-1 TGCGCCAGCAGGCTGACCGGGACAGGGTCATTAGATACGCAGTATTTT CASRLTGTGSLDTQYF
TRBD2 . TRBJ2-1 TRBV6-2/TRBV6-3 TGTGCCAGCAGTTACGGGGCTAGCGGGAGTCACAATGAGCAGTTCTTC CASSYGASGSHNEQFF
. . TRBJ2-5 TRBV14 TGTGCCAGCAGCCGACCCCAAGAGCTCCTCGGAGAGACCCAGTACTTC CASSRPQELLGETQYF
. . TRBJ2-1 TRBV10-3 TGTGCCATCAGTGAAGGGGCTAGTAACAATGAGCAGTTCTTC CAISEGASNNEQFF
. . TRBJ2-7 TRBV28 TGTGCCAGCAGTCAGATCCTACGAGGGCAGTACTTC CASSQILRGQYF
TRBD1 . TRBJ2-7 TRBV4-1 TGCGCCAGCAGCCAAGGAGACAGGGGATCATACGAGCAGTACTTC CASSQGDRGSYEQYF
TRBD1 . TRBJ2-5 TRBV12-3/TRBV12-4 TGTGCCAGCAGTTTAGGGGACAGGGGTCTGGAGACCCAGTACTTC CASSLGDRGLETQYF
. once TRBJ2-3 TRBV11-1 TGTGCCAGCACATCACAGGATACGCAGTATTTT CASTSQDTQYF
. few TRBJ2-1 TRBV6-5 TGTGCCAGCAACCAAGGGGGGAATGAGCAGTTCTTC CASNQGGNEQFF
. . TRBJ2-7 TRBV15 TGTGCCACCAGCAGCCTAGGACGGGGAGACTCCTACGAGCAGTACTTC CATSSLGRGDSYEQYF
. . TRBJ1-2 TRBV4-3 TGCGCCAGCAGCCAAGGGGACGGGCCCTATGGCTACACCTTC CASSQGDGPYGYTF
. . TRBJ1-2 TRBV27 TGTACCAGCAGTTTCACGAACAGGGATGGCTACACCTTC CTSSFTNRDGYTF
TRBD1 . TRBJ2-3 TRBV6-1 TGTGCCAGCAGTGAAAAGGGGGCTAAGAGCGATACGCAGTATTTT CASSEKGAKSDTQYF
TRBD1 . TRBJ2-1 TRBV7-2 TGTGCCAGCAGCTTAACCGGGACAGCGAACAATGAGCAGTTCTTC CASSLTGTANNEQFF
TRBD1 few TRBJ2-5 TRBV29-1 TGCAGCGTTGGAAGGTGGCAGGGGGCCGTGGGAGAGACCCAGTACTTC CSVGRWQGAVGETQYF
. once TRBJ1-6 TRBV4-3 TGCGCCAGCAGCCAAGACGGGGGGTGGACCCTCCACTTT CASSQDGGWTLHF
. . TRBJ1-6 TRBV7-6 TGTGCCGGCAGCTTAGCGGGCAGGGACGATTCACCCCTCCACTTT CAGSLAGRDDSPLHF
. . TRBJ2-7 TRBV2 TGTGTCAGCAATTACGGGAAAAGGGGCTACGAGCAGTACTTC CVSNYGKRGYEQYF
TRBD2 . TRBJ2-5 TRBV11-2 TGTGCCAGCAGCCTACGGGGACTAGCGGTTCAAGAGACCCAGTACTTC CASSLRGLAVQETQYF
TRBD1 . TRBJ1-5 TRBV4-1 TGCGCCAGCAGCCAAGTACAGGGGTCCGGGCTATATAGCAATCAGCCCCAGCATTTT CASSQVQGSGLYSNQPQHF
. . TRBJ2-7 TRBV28 TGTGCCAGCAGCCCCCTGTACGCAGGCAGCGCCTACGAGCAGTACTTC CASSPLYAGSAYEQYF
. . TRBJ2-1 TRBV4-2 TGTGCCAGCAGCCCGGGACCAGTATCCTACAATGAGCAGTTCTTC CASSPGPVSYNEQFF
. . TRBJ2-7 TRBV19 TGTGCCAGTAGTAGTGTGGGGATGTCCTACGAGCAGTACTTC CASSSVGMSYEQYF
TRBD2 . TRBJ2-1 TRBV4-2 TGTGCCAGCAGCCAAGTGCGCGGGGGGGCAACGGGCAATGAGCAGTTCTTC CASSQVRGGATGNEQFF
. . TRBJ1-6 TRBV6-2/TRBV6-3 TGTGCCAGCAGTCCACGAGCTCAGGGTGTCAATTCACCCCTCCACTTT CASSPRAQGVNSPLHF
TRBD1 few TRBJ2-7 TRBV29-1 TGCAGCGTTGAACAGGCAGGGGGTCGCTACGAGCAGTACTTC CSVEQAGGRYEQYF
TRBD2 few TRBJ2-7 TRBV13 TGTGCCAGCAGCCACGGGACTAGCGGGGACTACGAGCAGTACTTC CASSHGTSGDYEQYF
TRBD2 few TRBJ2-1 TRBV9 TGTGCCAGCAGCGAACTAGCGGGGCGTTACAATGAGCAGTTCTTC CASSELAGRYNEQFF
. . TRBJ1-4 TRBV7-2 TGTGCCAGCAGCTTAGCGCGGCTCCTGGGTGAAAAACTGTTTTTT CASSLARLLGEKLFF
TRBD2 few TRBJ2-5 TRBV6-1 TGTGCCAGCTGCCGGGAGGGAGAGACCCAGTACTTC CASCREGETQYF
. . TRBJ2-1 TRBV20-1 TGCAGTGCTAGAGGGCAGGGAGACTACAATGAGCAGTTCTTC CSARGQGDYNEQFF
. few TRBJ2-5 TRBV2 TGTGCCAGCAAACAGGGGGGGGAGACCCAGTACTTC CASKQGGETQYF
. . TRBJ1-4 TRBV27 TGTGCCAGCAGCCGCCCAGGGACTCGCGAAAAACTGTTTTTT CASSRPGTREKLFF
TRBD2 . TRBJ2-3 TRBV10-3 TGTGCCATCAGTGATCTAGCGGGGATGAGCACAGATACGCAGTATTTT CAISDLAGMSTDTQYF